This record covers a single TCR beta chain. Other DNA sequences in this specimen translate into the identical CDR3. Per the original methods: Cell counts per sample came from amplifying reference gene primers. Method: immunoSEQ multiplex PCR; TCRdb's copy keeps in-frame clones and lacks some. V, J and clone size were drawn from that table, and D and trimming were deduced from the DNA. Among approximately 400,000 clones listed, roughly 90% were seen once. This entry belongs to a study of blood T cell repertoires in COVID-19. Study details: Acute-phase and convalescent COVID-19 samples originated in the United States, Italy and Spain. T cells, B-cell-depleted T cells, or PBMCs supplied cDNA or gDNA.

The CDR3 consists of 14 residues. Deletions cut 5 bases from V and 0 bases from J, with 8 bases between. CDR1 is LNHDA and CDR2 is SQIVND in the germline V gene (reference sequence). The sequencing sample was made of peripheral blood. V gene TRBV19 combines with J gene TRBJ1-3, with D maybe TRBD1 (5 bases). The sequence derives from a man aged 40-50 years with acute or convalescent COVID-19. CDR3 DNA sequence: TGTGCCAGTAGTCCGACAGTCTCTGGAAACACCATATATTTT. Translated, it gives CASSPTVSGNTIYF.